This TCR beta chain was found in a study of T cells in localized non-small cell lung cancer (dated by TCRdb to about 2020). In terms of the full investigation: The study analyzed T cell repertoires of approximately 240 early-stage NSCLC patients, comparing tumors and uninvolved tumor-adjacent lungs. The cohort was made up of around 240 treatment-naive NSCLC patients whose localized lung tumors had been resected. The mean age of the NSCLC patients was approximately 71 years, with 120 to 150 men and 107 women.

Overall results and qualifications from the work: Because multi-region sequencing of the tumors was not done, intratumor heterogeneity could not be ruled out. Because the study design was exploratory, TCR variables were selected using unadjusted p-values without false-discovery rate correction. A median of approximately 50 of the top 100 tumor clones turned up in the paired uninvolved adjacent lung, and around 27 of those clones also ranked among the top 100 of that same adjacent lung. Uninvolved tumor-adjacent lung showed the highest T cell clonality, higher than tumor, which suggests more focused antigenic responses in the uninvolved tumor-adjacent lung. Higher T cell density in blood was associated with longer overall survival, whereas higher clonality in adjacent lung was associated with shorter survival.

This clone has just one count. It lacks a known antigen. Nothing much larger sits one base from this clone, and base qualities are not available. At diagnosis, peripheral blood, uninvolved tumor-adjacent lung and tumor were collected and stored as a combination of fresh-frozen and FFPE material. For TCR repertoire profiling, blood samples were analyzed in the form of peripheral blood mononuclear cells. The immunoSEQ Assay was used to sequence TCR beta CDR3 regions from DNA. As for how the authors treated the data: To compute T cell density, TCR beta template counts were normalized to usable DNA, which was estimated by amplifying housekeeping genes. The preseqR package was used to estimate richness by extrapolating to 400,000 templates for PBMC samples and to 120,000 templates for tissue samples. Clonality was defined as one minus Pielou's evenness. Differential abundance testing on productive amino-acid clonotypes, with a minimum total count of 5 and an alpha of 0.1, was used to identify tissue-enriched TCRs. Repertoire overlap between compartments was quantified with the Jaccard Index and Morisita Overlap Index. GLIPH clustered TCR beta CDR3s with public tetramer-defined viral CDR3s; viral motifs required at least three viral sequences plus V-gene enrichment. TCRdb carries this immuneACCESS record with in-frame sequences only. Its versions omit some clonotypes, under half of them owing to an unresolved V gene in the studies checked, with the rest unexplained. The DNA gave D and trimming, while V, J and clone size come from that table. The sample includes around 15,000 clones, with nearly 90% observed a single time. The biggest ten clones account for 0.9% to 1.5% of the sample.

V drops 3 bases and J drops 0 bases, leaving 13 bases in between. There are 16 amino acids in the CDR3, from cysteine to phenylalanine inclusive. Here the CDR3 DNA is all that survives: 48 bases in frame from base 1. Reading the germline V gene gives CDR1 SGHRS and CDR2 YFSETQ. The sequenced sample was peripheral blood mononuclear cells, obtained before any cancer treatment. This receptor was taken from a woman between 35 and 70 years old with stage III lung adenocarcinoma. The chain joins TRBV5-1 to TRBJ1-3, with no D gene named confidently. The base sequence is TGCGCCAGCAGCTCAGGAGACCTGGGCTCTGGAAACACCATATATTTT. Translated, this is CASSSGDLGSGNTIYF.